This TCR beta chain originates from a study of sequential checkpoint blockade in melanoma. For the study at large: First-line arms were nivolumab then ipilimumab, or the reverse, randomized 1:1. Maintenance nivolumab came after either treatment sequence.

Sequencing used immunoSEQ multiplex PCR; TCRdb keeps in-frame clones, though not all of them. Of roughly 10,000 clones detected, approximately 73% appear once; the ten largest clones hold under 45%. Trimming removed 3 bases from V and 0 bases from J; junction bases left unmatched: 12. This CDR3 comprises 19 residues. Germline V gives CDR1 SEHNR, CDR2 FQNEAQ (reference sequence). Sample treatment: randomized to nivolumab then ipilimumab (arm A) or the reverse (arm B). Patients had received no earlier DNA-damaging chemotherapy. PBMC sorting kept live CD3+CD8+ cells without CD19 or CD56. V is TRBV7-9 and J is TRBJ2-1; 9 positions agree with TRBD2. This TCR derives from a human donor with melanoma. Sequencing used CD8+ T cells sorted from blood (inferred from file names), obtained from a patient given nivolumab and ipilimumab in sequence. DNA for the CDR3: TGTGCCAGCAGCTTGATGGGACCTAGCGGGGTGAGCTCCTACAATGAGCAGTTCTTC. It encodes CASSLMGPSGVSSYNEQFF. The full variable domain, its missing parts supplied by reference TRBV7-9 and TRBJ2-1, is DTGVSQNPRHKITKRGQNVTFRCDPISEHNRLYWYRQTLGQGPEFLTYFQNEAQLEKSRLLSDRFSAERPKGSFSTLEIQRTEQGDSAMYLCASSLMGPSGVSSYNEQFFGPGTRLTVL.